A single sample gave rise to the 16 T cell receptor beta chains below, sequenced in a study of cytotoxic CD8 clonotypes in ibrutinib-treated CLL. Sequencing used immunoSEQ multiplex PCR; TCRdb keeps in-frame clones, though not all of them. The sample lists about 29,000 clones, 55% to 65% occurring once. The specimen comprised PBMCs, sampled before ibrutinib treatment. The receptors come from a human donor with chronic lymphocytic leukemia.

Here the CDR3 reads CASSTFYRGAYEQYF. The CDR3 DNA reads as TGTGCCAGTAGTACATTCTACAGGGGGGCCTACGAGCAGTACTTC. The chain combines TRBV19 with TRBJ2-7; TRBD1 matches 8 bases. The length of the CDR3 is 15 residues. V gave up 4 bases and J gave up 2 bases; unmatched junction bases: 7. Looked up from germline, CDR1 is LNHDA and CDR2 is SQIVND (reference sequence).

This rearrangement joins TRBV5-4 to TRBJ1-2, with D perhaps matching TRBD1 (5 bases). CDR1 and CDR2 from the germline V gene are SGHNT and YYREEE (reference sequence). The CDR3 sequence is 13 residues long. Trimming pared 1 base from V and 8 bases from J, leaving 12 bases between. Here the CDR3 DNA reads TGTGCCAGCAGCTTGTATGGGGGGGAGGGCTACACCTTC. This encodes CASSLYGGEGYTF.

The table lists this clone with a few counts. The V and J genes are TRBV5-1 and TRBJ2-7, with TRBD1 matching over 9 bases. J lost 6 bases, V lost 1 base, and 5 bases had no gene match. This CDR3 spans 14 amino acids. Germline-derived CDR1 and CDR2 are SGHRS and YFSETQ. This CDR3 reads CASSLSGTGIEQYF. For the CDR3, the DNA is TGCGCCAGCAGCTTGAGCGGGACAGGGATCGAGCAGTACTTC.

The chain has TRBV6-1 and TRBJ2-1; a possible D gene is TRBD1 (6 bases). CDR1 is MNHNS, CDR2 SASEGT, per germline. V lost 2 bases and J lost 1, with 9 bases in between. This CDR3 region has 15 residues. CDR3 amino acids: CASSELQGSYNEQFF. In nucleotides, the CDR3 is TGTGCCAGCAGTGAACTACAGGGATCCTACAATGAGCAGTTCTTC.

The chain couples TRBV4-2 to TRBJ1-3; D is unresolved. Trimming left V 0 bases short and J 4 bases short, with 10 bases between. There are 15 residues in the CDR3. Germline V gene lookup returns CDR1 LGHNA and CDR2 YNFKEQ. The CDR3 region has the DNA TGTGCCAGCAGCCAAGAGCTTGCAAAGGGAAACACCATATATTTT. Protein product: CASSQELAKGNTIYF.

The gene calls are TRBV7-9 and TRBJ1-3; 9 bases match TRBD1. CDR3 length equals 15 residues. In germline, CDR1 is SEHNR, CDR2 FQNEAQ (reference sequence). Trimming at V came to 3 bases and at J to 5 bases, leaving 5 bases not matched to a gene. The CDR3 DNA reads as TGTGCCAGCAGCTTGCCGGGACAGGGAAGAAACACCATATATTTT. It encodes CASSLPGQGRNTIYF.

V is TRBV28 and J is TRBJ2-1; 11 bases are a match to TRBD2. J lost 0 bases, V lost 2 bases, and 3 bases had no gene match. The CDR3 loop spans 17 amino acids. The V gene's germline CDR1 is MDHEN and CDR2 SYDVKM. The CDR3 spells CASSLLAGGASYNEQFF. CDR3 bases: TGTGCCAGCAGTTTACTAGCGGGAGGTGCCTCCTACAATGAGCAGTTCTTC.

The CDR3 nucleotides are TGTGCCAGCAGCTTGGGGGGTAGGGAAAGCGAAGAGACCCAGTACTTC. It yields the protein CASSLGGRESEETQYF. The chain recombines TRBV11-3 with TRBJ2-5; perhaps TRBD2 as D (6 bases). This CDR3 spans 16 amino acids. Per the germline V gene, CDR1 is SGHNT and CDR2 is YENEEA. Trimming removed 3 bases from V and 3 bases from J, with 17 bases in between. Based on the CDR3 plus reference TRBV11-3 and TRBJ2-5, the full variable domain is EAGVVQSPRYKIIEKKQPVAFWCNPISGHNTLYWYLQNLGQGPELLIRYENEEAVDDSQLPKDRFSAERLKGVDSTLKIQPAELGDSAVYLCASSLGGRESEETQYFGPGTRLLVL.

The chain joins TRBV29-1 to TRBJ2-4; TRBD2 matches at 8 bases. V lost 6 bases to trimming and J lost 3 bases; unmatched junction nucleotides: 4. The V gene's germline CDR1 is SQVTM and CDR2 ANQGSEA. This CDR3 has 13 residues. The CDR3 region has the DNA TGCAGCGTCACCCGGGGGGGCAAAAACATTCAGTACTTC. It yields the protein CSVTRGGKNIQYF.

J is TRBJ2-4 and V is TRBV14, with TRBD2 matching 7 bases. CDR3 size: 16 residues. Per the germline V gene, CDR1 is SGHDN and CDR2 is FVKESK. V shed 1 base, J shed 0 bases, and the junction held 3 bases outside the gene matches. The CDR3 coding sequence is TGTGCCAGCAGCCAAGCTGGGGGGGGAGCCAAAAACATTCAGTACTTC. As protein: CASSQAGGGAKNIQYF. Full variable domain (remainder filled in from reference TRBV14 and TRBJ2-4): EAGVTQFPSHSVIEKGQTVTLRCDPISGHDNLYWYRRVMGKEIKFLLHFVKESKQDESGMPNNRFLAERTGGTYSTLKVQPAELEDSGVYFCASSQAGGGAKNIQYFGAGTRLSVL.

V and J are TRBV5-4 and TRBJ2-1; D might be TRBD1 or TRBD2, each matching 5 bases. Germline V gene lookup returns CDR1 SGHNT and CDR2 YYREEE (reference sequence). The CDR3 contains 12 residues. V was trimmed by 2 bases and J by 7 bases, leaving 7 bases between them. This CDR3 reads CASSFGANEQFF. The CDR3 DNA sequence: TGTGCCAGCAGCTTCGGGGCAAATGAGCAGTTCTTC.

This clone was observed a handful of times. The chain uses TRBV5-1 and TRBJ1-5, with TRBD1 matching over 7 bases. Germline V lookup: CDR1 SGHRS, CDR2 YFSETQ. This CDR3 contains 14 residues. V lost 6 bases and J lost 7; bases outside the gene matches: 10. CDR3 DNA: TGCGCCAGCACCCAAAAGGGGGCGCGACAGCCCCAGCATTTT. This translates into CASTQKGARQPQHF.

This clone was found a few times. In DNA form, the CDR3 reads TGTGCCAGCTCACCACGTCGACAGGCAACCTACGAGCAGTACTTC. Its translation is CASSPRRQATYEQYF. The rearrangement joins TRBV18 to TRBJ2-7, with D perhaps TRBD1 (6 bases). Germline V gene sequence: CDR1 KGHSH, CDR2 LQKENI. V lost 1 base and J lost 2, with 12 bases in between. The CDR3 consists of 15 residues.

The CDR3 DNA reads TGTGCCAGCACTGACTACTATGGCTACACCTTC. Protein sequence: CASTDYYGYTF. The chain combines TRBV2 with TRBJ1-2; D not certain. V was cut by 7 bases and J by 3 bases, with 6 bases left in between. The CDR3 contains 11 residues. Germline loops: CDR1 SNHLY, CDR2 FYNNEI.

The rearrangement uses TRBV6-1 and TRBJ2-7; 11 nucleotides agree with TRBD2. Losses at the gene ends were 1 base for V and 3 bases for J; bases not matched to a gene: 8. The CDR3 loop spans 17 amino acids. Germline CDR1 MNHNS, CDR2 SASEGT. The CDR3 sequence: CASSEEHRLAGHYEQYF. CDR3 coding DNA: TGTGCCAGCAGTGAAGAGCATCGACTAGCGGGACACTACGAGCAGTACTTC.

The chain carries TRBV18 and TRBJ2-1; 13 positions agree with TRBD2. The germline V gene has CDR1 KGHSH and CDR2 LQKENI. With 3 bases clipped from V and 5 bases from J, the junction kept 10 bases outside the gene matches. CDR3 length: 18 residues. This CDR3 reads CASSPYAILAGGDNEQFF. In DNA, the CDR3 is TGTGCCAGCTCACCCTACGCAATACTAGCGGGAGGGGACAATGAGCAGTTCTTC.